The 5 T cell receptor beta chains given below trace back to one sample, sequenced in a study of T cells in Graves' hyperthyroidism and ophthalmopathy. The CDR3 regions of TCR beta were amplified from RNA transcripts. TCR CDR3 regions were first amplified by RT-PCR with HTBI primers. TCRdb reprocessed the multiplex PCR reads with MiXCR, giving one entry per CDR3 protein. The sample includes some 530,000 distinct CDR3 sequences, about 20% of them seen just once. Sequenced: blood. The origin of the receptors is a woman between 65 and 79 years old with Graves' ophthalmopathy.

The genes are TRBV6-1 and TRBJ2-3, with D possibly being TRBD1 (6 bases). Between the trimmed V and J ends, which lost 6 bases and 4 bases, there was a span of 14 bases. The CDR3 has 14 amino acids. Looked up from germline, CDR1 is MNHNS and CDR2 is SASEGT. The CDR3 region is CASSMGHVADTQYF. The CDR3 DNA follows: TGTGCCAGCAGCATGGGACACGTTGCAGATACGCAGTATTTT.

This clonotype has ten or more counts. V usage is TRBV11-2 and J usage is TRBJ2-5; D not resolved. The CDR3 has 13 residues. V gave up 7 bases and J gave up 1 base, with 10 bases separating them. The V gene's germline CDR1 is SGHAT and CDR2 FQNNGV. CDR3 in DNA: TGTGCCAGCACCGGGCAGTCCCAAGAGACCCAGTACTTC. This codes for CASTGQSQETQYF. The full variable domain, completed using reference TRBV11-2 and TRBJ2-5, is EAGVAQSPRYKIIEKRQSVAFWCNPISGHATLYWYQQILGQGPKLLIQFQNNGVVDDSQLPKDRFSAERLKGVDSTLKIQPAKLEDSAVYLCASTGQSQETQYFGPGTRLLVL.

The chain combines TRBV12-3 or TRBV12-4 with TRBJ1-3; tentatively, D is TRBD1 (5 bases). The CDR3 is 14 residues long. V shed 0 bases and J shed 8 bases, with 11 bases lying between them. Here the CDR3 reads CASSLAGGSDTIYF. The CDR3 nucleotides are TGTGCCAGCAGTTTAGCCGGGGGATCCGACACCATATATTTT.

This clonotype turned up a few times. The rearrangement joins TRBV7-2 to TRBJ2-2; 7 bases fit TRBD1. V dropped 5 bases and J dropped 1; count of bases not matched to a gene: 7. CDR1 and CDR2 from the germline V gene are SGHTA and FQGNSA. The CDR3 totals 16 residues. In nucleotides, the CDR3 is TGTGCCAGCAGCAAACAGGGGCCGGGGAACACCGGGGAGCTGTTTTTT. This encodes CASSKQGPGNTGELFF.

J is TRBJ2-7 and V is TRBV29-1; D may be TRBD2 (5 bases). The V and J ends lost 2 bases and 7 bases respectively, with 18 bases between them. This CDR3 contains 14 residues. Germline values: CDR1 SQVTM, CDR2 ANQGSEA. In nucleotides, the CDR3 is TGCAGCGTTGAAAGAGGGTCCCCTGGGGTAGAGCAGTACTTC. Its protein is CSVERGSPGVEQYF.